This TCR beta chain was profiled in a study of T cells in Graves' hyperthyroidism and ophthalmopathy. Those with hyperthyroidism were 18 to 65 years old, newly diagnosed, and ill for under 2 months. Whole-study findings and limits: Blood also contained most expanded thyroid clonotypes above 0.001.

This CDR3 has 15 residues. CDR1 LNHDA and CDR2 SQIVND come from the germline V gene (reference sequence). Trimming shortened V by 5 bases and J by 1 base, and 14 bases separated the two germline ends. Amplification yielded TCR beta CDR3 regions, with RNA transcripts as the source. Initially, a first-round RT-PCR of the TCR CDR3 employed the HTBI primer set. A single record per CDR3 protein comes from TCRdb applying MiXCR to the multiplex PCR reads. The sample holds just under 750,000 distinct CDR3 sequences, around a third seen once. This clonotype came up many times. The target antigen is unknown. The clonotype comes from a woman in her forties with Graves' hyperthyroidism. The chain recombines TRBV19 with TRBJ1-1, with a tentative D call TRBD1 (5 bases). Sequenced material: blood. DNA for the CDR3: TGTGCCAGTAGTCCAATAGACAGTAGGAACACTGAAGCTTTCTTT. This encodes CASSPIDSRNTEAFF. Together with reference TRBV19 and TRBJ1-1, the CDR3 gives the full variable domain: DGGITQSPKYLFRKEGQNVTLSCEQNLNHDAMYWYRQDPGQGLRLIYYSQIVNDFQKGDIAEGYSVSREKKESFPLTVTSAQKNPTAFYLCASSPIDSRNTEAFFGQGTRLTVV.